A single T cell receptor beta chain is shown here with its context. This receptor's antigen is unknown. The record has no base qualities; no much larger clone is one base away. High-throughput TCR beta sequencing profiled peripheral blood CD8+ and CD4+ T cells from healthy donors, Susac syndrome patients and multiple sclerosis patients. The multiple sclerosis controls were treatment-naive patients whose relapsing-remitting disease, either stable or active, fulfilled the revised McDonald criteria. Bulk CD8+ and CD4+ T cells were purified by magnetic negative isolation, whereas CD8+ TEMRA cells were enriched by FACS. Blood was collected in EDTA tubes and processed within 24 hours, with PBMCs isolated through density gradient centrifugation. PBMCs destined for TCR sequencing were cryopreserved in liquid nitrogen and later thawed in a 37 °C water bath. The sorted or isolated CD4+, CD8+ and CD8+ TEMRA cells reached a purity of at least 90%.

Sequences MGHDK (CDR1) and SYGVNS (CDR2) are obtained from the germline V gene. V sheds 11 bases and J sheds 4 bases, leaving 32 bases between their ends. From its cysteine to its phenylalanine, the CDR3 spans 18 amino acids. Only the CDR3 portion is preserved as DNA: 54 bases, with reading frame beginning at the first base. The sample is drawn from a study of CD8 T cells in Susac syndrome (dated by TCRdb to about 2019). Context from the whole study: The study used repertoire sequencing to test whether antigen drove CD8+ T cell activation and differentiation in Susac syndrome. The study compared CD8+ T cell repertoire clonality among roughly eleven healthy donors, about 14 Susac syndrome patients and 15 multiple sclerosis patients.

RNA was extracted with the RNeasy kit and roughly 0.5 to 1 ug was reverse transcribed using random hexamers. TCR beta CDR3 regions were amplified with the immunoSEQ multiplex PCR assay covering 54 Vbeta and 13 Jbeta segments. To correct PCR amplification bias, a synthetic template baseline was used for both primer optimization and computational correction. The source study handled its data this way. Reads were annotated to V, D and J genes per IMGT and analyzed with immunoSEQ Analyzer, keeping only productive sequences. Clonality was calculated as one minus the Shannon entropy normalized by log2 of the number of productive unique sequences. For each patient and control, public and private clones were evaluated within the 100 most prevalent clones. Susac-specific clones were defined as absent from healthy and MS cohorts, some 1,000 published viral clones and other ImmuneACCESS disease sequences. The public sequencing data were trimmed at Q25 with fastp and processed into clonotypes with MiXCR by TCRdb, which kept only in-frame beta chains. Rows with one shared CDR3 protein collapse into an entry with the most common genes and DNA. None of the V and J calls come from the authors' own analysis; TCRdb made them. This sample is represented by 150,000 to 190,000 distinct CDR3 sequences; about 94% of them were singletons. Of the sample, just over 0.2% is held by the ten largest clones.

The investigation overall reported the following: The number of individuals in the TCR sequencing and HLA analysis was recognized as being relatively small.

The sequencing input was CD8+ T cells from PBMCs. The chain joins TRBV25-1 to TRBJ2-5, with TRBD1 as a weak D call on 6 bases. This clonotype was sampled from a human donor with multiple sclerosis. The DNA is TGTGCCTCCACTGAGTTGGGCACCGACAGGTTAGGGGGAGAGACCCAGTACTTC. This is translated as CASTELGTDRLGGETQYF.